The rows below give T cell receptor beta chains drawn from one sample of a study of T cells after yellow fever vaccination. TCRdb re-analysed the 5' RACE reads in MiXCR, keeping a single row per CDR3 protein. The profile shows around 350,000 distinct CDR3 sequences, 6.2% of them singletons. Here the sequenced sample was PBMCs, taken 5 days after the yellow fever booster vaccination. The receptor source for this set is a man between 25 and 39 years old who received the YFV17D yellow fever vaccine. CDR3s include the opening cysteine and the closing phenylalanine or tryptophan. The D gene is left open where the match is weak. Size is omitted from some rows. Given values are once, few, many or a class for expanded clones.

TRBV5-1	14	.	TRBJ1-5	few	CASSLGGPAQPQHF	TGCGCCAGCAGCTTGGGCGGGCCCGCACAGCCCCAGCATTTT
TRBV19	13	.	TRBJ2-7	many	CASSDRLSYEQYF	TGTGCCAGTAGCGACAGGCTCTCCTACGAGCAGTACTTC
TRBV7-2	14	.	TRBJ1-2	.	CASSLPGAGYGYTF	TGTGCCAGCAGCTTACCGGGGGCGGGCTATGGCTACACCTTC
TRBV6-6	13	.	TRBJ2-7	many	CASTERSSYEQYF	TGTGCCAGCACTGAGCGGAGCTCCTACGAGCAGTACTTC
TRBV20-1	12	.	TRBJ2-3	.	CSAPTVTDTQYF	TGCAGTGCACCCACAGTCACAGATACGCAGTATTTT
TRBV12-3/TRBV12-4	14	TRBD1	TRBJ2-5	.	CASSPGDRVETQYF	TGTGCCAGCAGTCCTGGGGACAGGGTCGAAACCCAGTACTTC
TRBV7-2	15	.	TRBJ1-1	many	CASSLGGDGNTEAFF	TGTGCCAGCAGCTTAGGGGGTGATGGGAACACTGAAGCTTTCTTT
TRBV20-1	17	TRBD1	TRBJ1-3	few	CSARDGTGRFPGNTIYF	TGCAGTGCTAGAGATGGGACAGGGAGGTTTCCTGGAAACACCATATATTTT
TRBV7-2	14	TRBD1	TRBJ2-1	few	CASSTGTGVGEQFF	TGTGCCAGCAGCACCGGGACAGGGGTGGGTGAGCAGTTCTTC
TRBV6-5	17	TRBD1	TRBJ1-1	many	CASSFPGTGSGSGEAFF	TGTGCCAGCAGTTTCCCCGGGACAGGGAGTGGGTCTGGTGAAGCTTTCTTT
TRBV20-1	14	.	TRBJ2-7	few	CSGSKRGFVDEQYF	TGCAGCGGCTCTAAACGGGGGTTTGTCGACGAGCAGTACTTC
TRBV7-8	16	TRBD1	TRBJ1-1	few	CASSPISGGSRTEAFF	TGTGCCAGCAGCCCTATTTCAGGGGGTAGTCGGACTGAAGCTTTCTTT
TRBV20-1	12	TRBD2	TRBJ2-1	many	CSALNELAEQFF	TGCAGTGCCCTTAATGAACTAGCGGAGCAGTTCTTC
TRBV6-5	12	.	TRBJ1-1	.	CASKRPNTEAFF	TGTGCCAGCAAGAGGCCGAACACTGAAGCTTTCTTT
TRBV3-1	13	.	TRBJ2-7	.	CASSLYDVYEQYF	TGTGCCAGCAGCCTCTACGATGTCTACGAGCAGTACTTC
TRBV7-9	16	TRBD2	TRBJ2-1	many	CASSLYAGGRHNEQFF	TGTGCCAGCAGCTTGTACGCGGGAGGTCGACACAATGAGCAGTTCTTC
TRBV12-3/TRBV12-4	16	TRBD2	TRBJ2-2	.	CASSFGLATRAGELFF	TGTGCCAGCAGTTTCGGACTAGCGACCCGGGCCGGGGAGCTGTTTTTT
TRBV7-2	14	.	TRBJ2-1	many	CASSLAPSYNEQFF	TGTGCCAGCAGCTTAGCGCCCTCCTACAATGAGCAGTTCTTC
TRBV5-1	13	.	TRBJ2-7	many	CASSFPSGYEQYF	TGCGCCAGCAGCTTCCCTTCTGGGTACGAGCAGTACTTC
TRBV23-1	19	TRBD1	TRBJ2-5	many	CASSLRDRGRRGTQETQYF	TGCGCCAGCAGTCTCCGGGACAGGGGGCGCCGGGGGACCCAAGAGACCCAGTACTTC
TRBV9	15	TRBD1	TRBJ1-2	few	CASSSQSGTGGGYTF	TGTGCCAGCAGCTCCCAATCCGGGACAGGGGGCGGCTACACCTTC
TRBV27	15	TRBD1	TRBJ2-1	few	CASSIEGQGYNEQFF	TGTGCCAGCTCCATCGAGGGACAGGGATACAATGAGCAGTTCTTC
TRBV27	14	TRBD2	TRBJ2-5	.	CATKAGGVQETQYF	TGTGCCACCAAAGCGGGAGGGGTACAGGAGACCCAGTACTTC
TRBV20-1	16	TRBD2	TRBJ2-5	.	CSAAALAEPSQETQYF	TGCAGTGCTGCCGCGCTAGCGGAGCCCTCTCAAGAGACCCAGTACTTC
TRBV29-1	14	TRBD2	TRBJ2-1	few	CSVGGGLAGAGQFF	TGCAGCGTTGGGGGGGGACTAGCGGGAGCGGGGCAGTTCTTC
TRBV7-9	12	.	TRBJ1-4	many	CASSLVGKKLFF	TGTGCCAGCAGCTTAGTAGGGAAAAAACTGTTTTTT
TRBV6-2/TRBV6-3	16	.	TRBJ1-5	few	CASSYSTGGLNQPQHF	TGTGCCAGCAGTTACTCAACCGGGGGTCTCAATCAGCCCCAGCATTTT
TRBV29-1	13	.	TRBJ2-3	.	CSVGTISTDTQYF	TGCAGCGTGGGCACCATCAGCACAGATACGCAGTATTTT
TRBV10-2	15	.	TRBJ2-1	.	CASSGGGPSYNEQFF	TGCGCCAGCAGTGGCGGCGGGCCGTCCTACAATGAGCAGTTCTTC
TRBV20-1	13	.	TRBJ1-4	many	CSARDGTYEKLFF	TGCAGTGCCCGGGACGGGACTTATGAAAAACTGTTTTTT
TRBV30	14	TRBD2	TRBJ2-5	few	CAWSKASGLETQYF	TGTGCCTGGAGTAAGGCTAGCGGCCTAGAGACCCAGTACTTC
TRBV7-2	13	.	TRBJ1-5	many	CASSLMMHQPQHF	TGTGCCAGCAGCTTAATGATGCATCAGCCCCAGCATTTT
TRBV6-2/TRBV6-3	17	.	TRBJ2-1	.	CASSYSRTGNTKNEQFF	TGTGCCAGCAGTTACTCGAGGACCGGAAACACTAAAAATGAGCAGTTCTTC
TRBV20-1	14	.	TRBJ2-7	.	CSASAGAGSYEQYF	TGCAGTGCTAGCGCGGGGGCGGGCTCCTACGAGCAGTACTTC
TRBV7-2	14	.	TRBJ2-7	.	CASRSGGGSGEQYF	TGTGCCAGCAGGTCTGGAGGCGGTAGTGGCGAGCAGTACTTC
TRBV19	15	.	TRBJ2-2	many	CASSIGHYVNGELFF	TGTGCCAGTAGTATCGGGCACTACGTCAACGGGGAGCTGTTTTTT
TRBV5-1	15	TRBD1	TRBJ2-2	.	CASSPDRGNTGKLFF	TGCGCCAGCAGCCCCGACAGGGGAAACACCGGGAAGCTGTTTTTT
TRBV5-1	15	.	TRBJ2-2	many	CASSAVVSNTGELFF	TGCGCCAGCAGCGCGGTGGTGTCGAACACCGGGGAGCTGTTTTTT
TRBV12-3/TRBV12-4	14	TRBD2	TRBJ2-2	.	CASGGLAVTGELFF	TGTGCCAGCGGGGGACTAGCGGTAACCGGGGAGCTGTTTTTT
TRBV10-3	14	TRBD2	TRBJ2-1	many	CAIRAGGRSNEQFF	TGTGCCATCAGGGCGGGAGGCCGCTCCAATGAGCAGTTCTTC
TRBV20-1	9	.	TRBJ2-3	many	CSVGDTQYF	TGCAGTGTTGGAGATACGCAGTATTTT